A selection of T cell receptor beta chains follows, all from one sample in a study of T-cell reconstitution after alpha-beta-depleted transplantation in children. MiXCR was run by TCRdb on the PCR reads, yielding one entry per CDR3 protein. This sample has hundreds of thousands of distinct CDR3 sequences; 13% occur once, and the top ten carry roughly 2.3%. Sequences were derived from PBMCs, mostly from graft donor cells, sampled 360 days after TCRalphabeta/CD19-depleted stem cell transplant. The receptors derive from a male patient between 5 and 17 years old who had a stem cell transplant for acute myeloid leukemia, so the T cells may come from the graft donor. Both conserved end residues are part of each CDR3. D genes are given only for firm matches. Clone size is not always given. Where it is, it says once, few, many or a class for expanded clones.

V gene	D gene	clone size	J gene	CDR3 protein	CDR3 DNA
TRBV19	.	few	TRBJ2-3	CASSINGGTDTQYF	TGTGCCAGTAGTATCAACGGGGGTACAGATACGCAGTATTTT
TRBV27	TRBD2	many	TRBJ2-7	CASSTRTSGTDEQYF	TGTGCCAGCAGTACACGGACTAGCGGGACCGACGAGCAGTACTTC
TRBV18	.	few	TRBJ2-1	CASSPLQGLDNEQFF	TGTGCCAGCTCACCCCTACAGGGCCTAGACAATGAGCAGTTCTTC
TRBV29-1	.	many	TRBJ2-1	CSVGSYEQFF	TGCAGCGTTGGAAGCTATGAGCAGTTCTTC
TRBV5-5	TRBD1	many	TRBJ2-3	CASSTTYRGRIIRDTQYF	TGTGCCAGCAGCACCACTTACAGGGGGCGGATCATCCGAGATACGCAGTATTTT
TRBV29-1	.	few	TRBJ1-5	CSVAFRQANNQPQHF	TGCAGCGTTGCCTTCCGGCAGGCCAACAATCAGCCCCAGCATTTT
TRBV15	TRBD1	large	TRBJ2-2	CATSDPREGTGGTGELFF	TGTGCCACCAGCGATCCAAGAGAGGGGACAGGGGGCACCGGGGAGCTGTTTTTT
TRBV3-1	.	.	TRBJ2-7	CASSQKRPRTSYEQYF	TGTGCCAGCAGCCAAAAGAGGCCCCGGACGTCCTACGAGCAGTACTTC
TRBV12-3/TRBV12-4	TRBD1	.	TRBJ2-7	CASTARDRGTYEQYF	TGTGCCAGCACCGCGAGGGACAGGGGGACCTACGAGCAGTACTTC
TRBV20-1	TRBD2	few	TRBJ2-7	CSARGGLAGVYEQYF	TGCAGTGCTAGAGGTGGACTAGCGGGCGTCTACGAGCAGTACTTC
TRBV6-1	.	.	TRBJ1-5	CASSEGRGSNQPQHF	TGTGCCAGCAGTGAGGGGCGAGGTAGCAATCAGCCCCAGCATTTT
TRBV28	TRBD2	few	TRBJ2-5	CASRFLAGGRETQYF	TGTGCCAGCAGATTTCTAGCGGGAGGGCGAGAGACCCAGTACTTC
TRBV12-3/TRBV12-4	.	few	TRBJ1-1	CASSGKRPGGEAFF	TGTGCCAGCAGTGGTAAGCGCCCAGGCGGTGAAGCTTTCTTT